What follows is one T cell receptor (beta chain) and its context. Additional DNA sequences in this sample encode the identical CDR3. This entry belongs to a study of TIL therapy for anti-PD-1-resistant metastatic lung cancer. Overall study context: Tumors were harvested before any PD-1/PD-L1 blockade.

This sample's time point: pre-treatment sample, taken before nivolumab and TIL therapy. Adults with stage 4 NSCLC were enrolled in a phase I trial. The libraries were made with immunoSEQ v3. Libraries were prepared by immunoSEQ multiplex PCR; TCRdb keeps only in-frame clonotypes and omits some of them. The table shows some 46,000 clones, with 70% to 80% occurring only once. This clonotype was obtained from a man between 70 and 80 years old with non-small cell lung cancer. Sequenced here: blood, sampled at baseline.

CDR3 sequence reads: CASSLQGYEQYF. CDR3 sequence (DNA): TGCGCCAGCAGCTTGCAAGGTTACGAGCAGTACTTC. V usage is TRBV5-1 and J usage is TRBJ2-7; D call uncertain. Germline CDR1 is SGHRS and CDR2 is YFSETQ. V lost 1 base and J 4 bases, leaving 6 bases between the germline ends. The CDR3 contains 12 residues.